This is a list of T cell receptor beta chains from one sample in a study of cytomegalovirus exposure and HLA in healthy donors. Here immunoSEQ multiplex PCR was the method, and the copy in TCRdb shows in-frame clones only, minus some. The sample lists over 150,000 clones; roughly 80% were seen once. The sample consisted of PBMCs. Source of these receptors: a male donor in good health and CMV-seropositive. CDR3s include the opening cysteine and the closing phenylalanine or tryptophan. A D gene is named only where the DNA matches it firmly. Expanded clones are given a class, and other clones once, few, many or no size at all.

clone_size | j_call | d_call | v_call | cdr3_nt | cdr3_aa
- | TRBJ1-1 | TRBD1 | TRBV10-1 | TGCGCCAGCAGTGCCCAGGGGGAGAAAGCTTTCTTT | CASSAQGEKAFF
once | TRBJ2-1 | TRBD1 | TRBV5-1 | TGCGCCAGCTGGACAGGGGGCATATACAATGAGCAGTTCTTC | CASWTGGIYNEQFF
- | TRBJ1-2 | - | TRBV27 | TGTGCCAGCAGTTCCGGGACACTATATGGCTACACCTTC | CASSSGTLYGYTF
- | TRBJ2-1 | TRBD2 | TRBV11-2 | TGTGCCAGCAGCCCCCGGACTAGCACCAAATACAATGAGCAGTTCTTC | CASSPRTSTKYNEQFF
- | TRBJ1-5 | - | TRBV11-2 | TGTGCCAGCAGCCTCTCCGGTCCTACTCAGCCCCAGCATTTT | CASSLSGPTQPQHF
- | TRBJ2-5 | - | TRBV27 | TGTGCCAGCAGACAGGGAAACCAAGAGACCCAGTACTTC | CASRQGNQETQYF
many | TRBJ2-2 | - | TRBV4-3 | TGCGCCAGCAGCTCCAAAGCGGCCGGGGAGCTGTTTTTT | CASSSKAAGELFF
- | TRBJ1-2 | - | TRBV7-2 | TGTGCCAGCAGCTCCAGGACTAACTATGGCTACACCTTC | CASSSRTNYGYTF
- | TRBJ1-5 | - | TRBV27 | TGTGCCAGCAGTTGGGGGGGGGCGAACAGCGGACAGCCCCAGCATTTT | CASSWGGANSGQPQHF
- | TRBJ1-1 | TRBD1 | TRBV9 | TGTGCCAGCAGCACGGGGGACAGGGAGAACACTGAAGCTTTCTTT | CASSTGDRENTEAFF
- | TRBJ1-2 | TRBD1 | TRBV10-3 | TGTGCCATCAGTGAATGGGACAGGGGGCAAGGTGGCTACACCTTC | CAISEWDRGQGGYTF
- | TRBJ1-1 | TRBD1 | TRBV28 | TGTGCCAGCAGCCAAGAGGGACAGGGGGCGCTTCGCCCCGTGGACACTGAAGCTTTCTTT | CASSQEGQGALRPVDTEAFF
- | TRBJ1-4 | TRBD1 | TRBV30 | TGTGCCTCAAACCGGGACAGCGGGAATGAAAAACTGTTTTTT | CASNRDSGNEKLFF
few | TRBJ1-2 | TRBD1 | TRBV19 | TGTGCCAGTAGTTTCCCGGGACAGGGGACCTATGGCTACACCTTC | CASSFPGQGTYGYTF
- | TRBJ2-3 | - | TRBV5-6 | TGTGCCAGCAGCTTATTAACTACGGGAGCAGATACGCAGTATTTT | CASSLLTTGADTQYF
- | TRBJ2-7 | - | TRBV11-2 | TGTGCCAGCAGCCCCCGACAGAGCTCCTACGAGCAGTACTTC | CASSPRQSSYEQYF
once | TRBJ1-4 | - | TRBV7-9 | TGTGCCAGCAGCCCCAAGGACAGTGCTAATGAAAAACTGTTTTTT | CASSPKDSANEKLFF
- | TRBJ2-3 | TRBD2 | TRBV7-9 | TGTGCCAGCAGTCCGACTAGCGGGAGTGCAGATACGCAGTATTTT | CASSPTSGSADTQYF
- | TRBJ2-3 | TRBD2 | TRBV19 | TGTGCCAGTAGCGAGACTAGCGGGAGTCCCACAGATACGCAGTATTTT | CASSETSGSPTDTQYF
- | TRBJ2-2 | TRBD2 | TRBV7-2 | TGTGCCAGCAGGAGGGAATCGGGGGGAAACACCGGGGAGCTGTTTTTT | CASRRESGGNTGELFF
- | TRBJ1-2 | - | TRBV29-1 | TGCAGCGCCCGACAGTCGGATGGCTACACCTTC | CSARQSDGYTF
- | TRBJ1-4 | - | TRBV6-1 | TGTGCCAGCAGTGGGGGGCGGGGGGGGAATGAAAAACTGTTTTTT | CASSGGRGGNEKLFF
few | TRBJ2-1 | - | TRBV9 | TGTGCCAGCAGCGTAGAGGGCAGGGCCACCTACAATGAGCAGTTCTTC | CASSVEGRATYNEQFF
- | TRBJ2-1 | TRBD2 | TRBV28 | TGTGCCAGCAGAAAAGGGACTAGGCATAGCTCCTACAATGAGCAGTTCTTC | CASRKGTRHSSYNEQFF
- | TRBJ2-1 | TRBD2 | TRBV7-6 | TGTGCCAGCAGCTGGAGACTAGCGGCAGACAATGAGCAGTTCTTC | CASSWRLAADNEQFF
- | TRBJ2-7 | - | TRBV9 | TGTGCCAGCAGCTCCCAGACAGTGGCCTACGAGCAGTACTTC | CASSSQTVAYEQYF
- | TRBJ2-7 | TRBD2 | TRBV10-1 | TGCGCCAGCAGCGGGACTAGCGGCTACGAGCAGTACTTC | CASSGTSGYEQYF
- | TRBJ2-2 | - | TRBV7-2 | TGTGCCAGCAGCCCGCGGGGGCCAACCACCGGGGAGCTGTTTTTT | CASSPRGPTTGELFF
- | TRBJ1-1 | - | TRBV5-4 | TGTGCCAGCAGCACCTCGGACGGGGACACTGAAGCTTTCTTT | CASSTSDGDTEAFF
- | TRBJ1-4 | TRBD1 | TRBV5-4 | TGTGCCAGCAGCGGAGGGGCAGGGGGTGAAAAACTGTTTTTT | CASSGGAGGEKLFF
- | TRBJ2-3 | TRBD2 | TRBV6-6 | TGTGCCAGCAGTCAGACGGGACTAGACACGCAGTATTTT | CASSQTGLDTQYF
- | TRBJ2-1 | TRBD2 | TRBV7-7 | TGTGCCAGCAGCCCGGGGACTAGCGGTTACAATGAGCAGTTCTTC | CASSPGTSGYNEQFF
- | TRBJ2-1 | - | TRBV19 | TGTGCCTCACAACGGGGCTCCTACAATGAGCAGTTCTTC | CASQRGSYNEQFF
- | TRBJ2-6 | TRBD1 | TRBV10-3 | TGTGCCATCAGTCGACAAGGGACAGGGACTGGGGCCAACGTCCTGACTTTC | CAISRQGTGTGANVLTF
- | TRBJ2-4 | - | TRBV15 | TGTGCCACCAGCAGACCTTATTCGGGACCCGGGGGTGCCATTCAGTACTTC | CATSRPYSGPGGAIQYF